Given below is one T cell receptor (beta chain) in context. The antigen is unknown. The entry originates in a study of beta chain features in type 1 diabetes. Expressed TCRB transcripts were sequenced because the isolated RNA had all been reverse transcribed beforehand. The data were produced by immunoSEQ multiplex PCR, yet TCRdb's version contains in-frame clones alone and is incomplete. The table records some 700,000 clones, around 15% of them present only once. Germline V lookup: CDR1 WSHSY, CDR2 SAAADI. This CDR3 spans 14 amino acids. V was clipped by 4 bases and J by 5 bases, with 14 bases between them. Study-wide results and limits: All four CD4+ subsets from Type 1 diabetes patients carried moderately but significantly shorter TCRB CDR3s.

This clonotype originated in a man aged 18 to 29 with type 1 diabetes. The source material was naive CD4+ T cells from blood. The chain links TRBV10-2 to TRBJ1-1; TRBD1 might be the D (5 bases). The CDR3 nucleotides read TGCGCCAGCAGTGGGTCAGGGCCGAGGACTGAAGCTTTCTTT. It encodes CASSGSGPRTEAFF.